This T cell receptor beta chain appears in the sequencing data of a study of cytomegalovirus exposure and HLA in healthy donors. The study ran its PCR with 60 Vbeta and 13 Jbeta primers. The data were produced by immunoSEQ multiplex PCR, yet TCRdb's version contains in-frame clones alone and is incomplete. With around 140,000 clones in the sample, the ten largest clones hold approximately 1.6%. Study-level findings and limits: Across donors, most TCRs were seen rarely, yet some public ones were widespread. Later work showed greater clonal expansion in HLA-associated TCR beta chains than in equally common others.

Each donor was healthy, and each was a bone marrow donor. As to this clone: Its antigen is unidentified.

The germline V gene encodes CDR1 MNHEY and CDR2 SMNVEV (reference sequence). V dropped 7 bases and J dropped 4 bases, with 19 bases sitting between them. There are 16 residues in the CDR3. The sequence was obtained from a woman aged 40 to 50 in good health and CMV-seropositive. The chain couples TRBV27 to TRBJ2-2; perhaps TRBD1 as D (5 bases). The sample was PBMCs. The CDR3 bases are TGTGCCAGCAAGTACTCCGGGCTTGGGGCCACCGGGGAGCTGTTTTTT. It encodes CASKYSGLGATGELFF.